Here is one T cell receptor (beta chain) with its context. This entry comes from a study of technical replicates of blood from a few donors. V lost 5 bases and J lost 4, with 17 bases in between. From germline, CDR1 is SQVTM and CDR2 ANQGSEA. The CDR3 totals 14 residues. Profiling relied on immunoSEQ multiplex PCR, and the TCRdb table lists in-frame clones only, not all of them. The table records around 78,000 clones, approximately 95% of them present only once. The sequenced sample was T cells isolated from PBMCs. This receptor was taken from a human donor in good health. The V and J genes are TRBV29-1 and TRBJ1-2; tentative D call: TRBD1 (6 bases). CDR3: CSVSSGATGYGYTF. The CDR3 DNA reads TGCAGCGTTTCGAGTGGGGCGACAGGCTATGGCTACACCTTC.